This TCR beta chain was documented in a study of blood T cell repertoires in COVID-19. Here immunoSEQ multiplex PCR was the method, and the copy in TCRdb shows in-frame clones only, minus some. The repertoire has a few hundred thousand clones, 70% to 90% of them found once; the top ten carry around 1.2%. In germline, CDR1 is MGHRA, CDR2 YSYEKL. CDR3 length: 17 residues. Trimming stripped 4 bases from V and 1 base from J, with 17 bases between. The chain is built from TRBV4-1 and TRBJ2-1, with D possibly being TRBD2 (5 bases). This clonotype was obtained from a woman between 18 and 30 years old who had recovered from COVID-19. The source material was PBMCs or T cells enriched from blood (not recorded which). CDR3 coding DNA: TGCGCCAGCAGCCCCACTTCCGGGGAAATTTCCTACAATGAGCAGTTCTTC. This gives the protein CASSPTSGEISYNEQFF.